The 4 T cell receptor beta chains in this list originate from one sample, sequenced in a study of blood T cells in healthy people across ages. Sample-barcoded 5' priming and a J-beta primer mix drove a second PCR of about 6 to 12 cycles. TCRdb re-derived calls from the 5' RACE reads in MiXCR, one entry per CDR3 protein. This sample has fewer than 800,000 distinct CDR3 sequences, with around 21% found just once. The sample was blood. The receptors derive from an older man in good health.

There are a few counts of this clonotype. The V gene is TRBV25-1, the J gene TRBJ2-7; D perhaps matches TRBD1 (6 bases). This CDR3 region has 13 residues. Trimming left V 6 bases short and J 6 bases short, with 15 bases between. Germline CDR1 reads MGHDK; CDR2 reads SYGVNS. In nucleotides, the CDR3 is TGTGCCAGCAGGGGGGCAGGGCATAGCGAGCAGTACTTC. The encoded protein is CASRGAGHSEQYF.

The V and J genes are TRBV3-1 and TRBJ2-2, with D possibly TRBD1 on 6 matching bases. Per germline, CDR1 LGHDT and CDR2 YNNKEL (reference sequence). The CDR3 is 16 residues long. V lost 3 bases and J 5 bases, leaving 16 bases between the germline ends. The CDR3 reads CASSQQQGRGTGELFF. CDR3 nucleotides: TGTGCCAGCAGCCAGCAACAGGGAAGAGGGACCGGGGAGCTGTTTTTT.

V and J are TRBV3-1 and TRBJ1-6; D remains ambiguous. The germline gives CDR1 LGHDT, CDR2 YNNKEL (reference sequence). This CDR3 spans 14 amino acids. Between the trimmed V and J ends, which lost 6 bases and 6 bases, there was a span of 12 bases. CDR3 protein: CASSPRVSNSPLHF. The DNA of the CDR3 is TGTGCCAGCAGTCCCCGGGTTTCTAATTCACCCCTCCACTTT.

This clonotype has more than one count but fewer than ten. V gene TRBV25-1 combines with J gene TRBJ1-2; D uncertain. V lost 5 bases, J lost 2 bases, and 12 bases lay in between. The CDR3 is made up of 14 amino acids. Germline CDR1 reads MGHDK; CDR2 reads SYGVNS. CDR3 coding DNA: TGTGCCAGCAGTCCTCCCGGCGGGAACTATGGCTACACCTTC. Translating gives CASSPPGGNYGYTF.